This T cell receptor beta chain was recovered during a study of cytomegalovirus exposure and HLA in healthy donors. PCR amplification relied on 60 Vbeta primers (plus 13 Jbeta primers). Sequenced by immunoSEQ multiplex PCR; TCRdb stores in-frame clones only, minus some. The table lists under 200,000 clones, 65% to 70% of them singletons. Details on this clone: Its antigen is as yet unknown.

Findings and caveats of the study: Later on, an analysis tied 15,000 or so TCR beta sequences to HLA alleles at 0.05 false discovery rate.

V was pared by 3 bases and J by 7 bases, with 7 bases between. Germline V gene data show CDR1 as MDHEN and CDR2 as SYDVKM. The CDR3 sequence is 12 residues long. This clonotype originated in a woman aged 18-29 years in good health and CMV-seropositive. V usage is TRBV28 and J usage is TRBJ1-5; D is unclear. The specimen was PBMCs. The CDR3 loop reads CASSFPRQPQHF. CDR3 DNA: TGTGCCAGCAGTTTTCCTCGGCAGCCCCAGCATTTT.